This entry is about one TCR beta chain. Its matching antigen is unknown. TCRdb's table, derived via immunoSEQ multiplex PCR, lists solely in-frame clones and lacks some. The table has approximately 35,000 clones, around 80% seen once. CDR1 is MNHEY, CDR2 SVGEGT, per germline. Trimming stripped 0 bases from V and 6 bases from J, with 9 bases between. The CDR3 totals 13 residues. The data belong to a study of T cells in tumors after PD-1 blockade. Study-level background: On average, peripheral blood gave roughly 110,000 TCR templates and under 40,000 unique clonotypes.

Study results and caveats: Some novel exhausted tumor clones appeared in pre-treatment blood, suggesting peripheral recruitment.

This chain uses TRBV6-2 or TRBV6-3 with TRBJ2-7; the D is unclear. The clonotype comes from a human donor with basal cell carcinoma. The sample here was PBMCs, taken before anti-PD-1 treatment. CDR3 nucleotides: TGTGCCAGCAGTTACTCGTGGGGAAGCGAGCAGTACTTC. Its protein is CASSYSWGSEQYF.